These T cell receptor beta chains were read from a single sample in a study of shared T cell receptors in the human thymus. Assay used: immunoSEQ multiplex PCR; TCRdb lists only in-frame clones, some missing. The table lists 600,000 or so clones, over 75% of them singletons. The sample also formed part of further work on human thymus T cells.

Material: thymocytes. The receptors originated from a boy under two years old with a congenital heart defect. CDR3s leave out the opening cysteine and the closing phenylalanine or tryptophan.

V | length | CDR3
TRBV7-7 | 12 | ASSRSLVSHEQF
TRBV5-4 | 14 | ASSLGERTSYETQY
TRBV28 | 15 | ASSHSFLDGDNEKLF
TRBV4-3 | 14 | ASSPPASGRTGELF
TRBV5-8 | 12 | ATYLSPPGYGYT
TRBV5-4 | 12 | ASSSDRSNYGYT
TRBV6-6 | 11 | ASLLGTGGGYT
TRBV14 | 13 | ASSLGQGPYNEQF
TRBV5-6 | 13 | ASSLETGEGETQY
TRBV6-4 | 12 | ASSPGGPVDTQY
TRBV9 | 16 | ASSSSVGLPQSTDTQY
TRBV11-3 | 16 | ASSLDPPRGADPYEQF
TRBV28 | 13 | ASSLGTGSNTEAF
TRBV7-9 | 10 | ASRQTGHDQF
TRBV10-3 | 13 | AISRTGPGNTEAF
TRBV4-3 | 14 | ASSQDSQGGGYGYT
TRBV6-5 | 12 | ASSYGLTNTEAF
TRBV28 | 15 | ASSLPRGRPSNQPQH
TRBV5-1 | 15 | ASSLGQGFHSGNTIY
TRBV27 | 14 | ASSYGWSSYNSPLH
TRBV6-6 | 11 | ASNAGLSYEQY
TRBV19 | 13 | ASSKRQGNAHEQY
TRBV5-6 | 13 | ASSLRQGRNQPQH
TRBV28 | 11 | ASSLTRTSEAF
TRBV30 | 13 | AWRWGRRSTGELF
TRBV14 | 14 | ASSLTKTGVSDTQY
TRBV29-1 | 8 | SVRQGGYT
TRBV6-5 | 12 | ASSYGRTNTEAF
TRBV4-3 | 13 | ASSQVRSGIDEQY
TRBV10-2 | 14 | ASSEEASAENTEAF
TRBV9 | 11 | ASKGSGDHEQF
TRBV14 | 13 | ASSVLTTAGNTIY
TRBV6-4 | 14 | ASSDPRDRGNTEAF
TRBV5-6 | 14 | ASSLKTDRGNQPQH
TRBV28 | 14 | ASSLPPCPGNTEAF
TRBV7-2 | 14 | ASSSGGDRGREEQY